This T cell receptor (beta chain) appears in the sequencing data of a study of regulatory T cells in long-lasting Graves disease. Findings of the study overall: There were preferences for TRBV28, TRBJ1-2 and TRBJ2-5 in persistent disease.

The length of the CDR3 is 14 residues. V was cut by 6 bases and J by 2 bases, with 16 bases left in between. Germline CDR1 and CDR2: SQVTM and ANQGSEA. This clonotype appeared many times. Its antigen is not known. Time point defined: newly diagnosed GD, antithyroid drugs for less than 3 months. Generation of the TCR library employed RNA extracted from PBMCs. Diagnoses of Graves' disease were made by American Thyroid Association guidelines. Libraries of TCR beta came from iRepertoire HTBI primers plus Arm-PCR of CDR3 regions. TCRdb re-called the multiplex PCR reads with MiXCR, one entry per CDR3 protein. The table records 450,000 to 650,000 distinct CDR3 sequences, 15% to 20% of them present only once. The same sample was also studied in work on T cells in Graves' hyperthyroidism and ophthalmopathy. That paper adds: Exclusion followed for patients with uncontrolled infection, other autoimmune disease, pregnancy or lactation. During a first-round RT-PCR of the TCR CDR3, the HTBI primer set was used.

The source material was peripheral blood mononuclear cells (PBMCs), sampled at new diagnosis, from a patient treated with antithyroid drugs. The chain carries TRBV29-1 and TRBJ2-5, with D possibly being TRBD2 (6 bases). This TCR derives from a woman aged 35-65 years with Graves disease. The CDR3 DNA follows: TGCAGCGTCTCTACCCAGGGACTTCAAGAGACCCAGTACTTC. Its protein is CSVSTQGLQETQYF.